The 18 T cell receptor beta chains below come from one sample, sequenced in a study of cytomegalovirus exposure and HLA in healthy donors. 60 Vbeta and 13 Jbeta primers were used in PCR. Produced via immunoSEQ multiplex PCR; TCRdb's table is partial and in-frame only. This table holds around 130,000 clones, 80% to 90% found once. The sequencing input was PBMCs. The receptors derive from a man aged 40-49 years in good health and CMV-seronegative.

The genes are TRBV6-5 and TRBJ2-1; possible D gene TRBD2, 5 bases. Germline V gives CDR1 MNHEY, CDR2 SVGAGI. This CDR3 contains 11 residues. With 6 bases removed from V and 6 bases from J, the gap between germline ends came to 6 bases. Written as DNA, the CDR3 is TGTGCCAGCAGACTAGTCAATGAGCAGTTCTTC. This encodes CASRLVNEQFF.

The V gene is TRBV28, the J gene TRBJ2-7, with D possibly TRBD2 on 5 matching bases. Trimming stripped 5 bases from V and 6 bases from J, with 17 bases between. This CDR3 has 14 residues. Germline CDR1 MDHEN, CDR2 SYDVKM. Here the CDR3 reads CASSPTRPGIEQYF. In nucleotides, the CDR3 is TGTGCCAGCAGTCCCACCCGGCCGGGGATCGAGCAGTACTTC.

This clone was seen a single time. The CDR3 coding sequence is TGTGCCAGCAGCCCCGACAATCGGGGAAGCAATGAGCAGTTCTTC. It yields the protein CASSPDNRGSNEQFF. V gene TRBV7-3 combines with J gene TRBJ2-1; weak D call: TRBD2 (5 bases). The CDR3 has 15 residues. Trimming took off 5 bases at V and 6 bases at J, with 17 bases between the two ends. Looked up from germline, CDR1 is SGHTA and CDR2 is FQGTGA.

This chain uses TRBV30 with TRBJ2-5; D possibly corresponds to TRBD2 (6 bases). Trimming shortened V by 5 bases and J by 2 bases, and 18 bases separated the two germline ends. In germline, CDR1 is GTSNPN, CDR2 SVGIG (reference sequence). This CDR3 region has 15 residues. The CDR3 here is CAWGAGQREQETQYF. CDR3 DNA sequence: TGTGCCTGGGGGGCGGGTCAACGGGAGCAAGAGACCCAGTACTTC.

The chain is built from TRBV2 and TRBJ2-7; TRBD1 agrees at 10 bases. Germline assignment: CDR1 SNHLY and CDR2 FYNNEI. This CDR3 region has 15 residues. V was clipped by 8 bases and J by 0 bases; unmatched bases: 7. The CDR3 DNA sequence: TGTGCCAGCGGACGACAGGGGGCCGGCTCCTACGAGCAGTACTTC. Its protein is CASGRQGAGSYEQYF.

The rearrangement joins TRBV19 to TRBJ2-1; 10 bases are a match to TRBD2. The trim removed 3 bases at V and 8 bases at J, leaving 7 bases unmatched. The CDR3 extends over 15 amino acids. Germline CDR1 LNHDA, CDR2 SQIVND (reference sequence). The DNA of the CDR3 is TGTGCCAGTAGTATTCCAGCGGGAGGGAAGTATGAGCAGTTCTTC. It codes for CASSIPAGGKYEQFF. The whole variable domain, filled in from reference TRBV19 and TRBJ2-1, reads DGGITQSPKYLFRKEGQNVTLSCEQNLNHDAMYWYRQDPGQGLRLIYYSQIVNDFQKGDIAEGYSVSREKKESFPLTVTSAQKNPTAFYLCASSIPAGGKYEQFFGPGTRLTVL.

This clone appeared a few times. The CDR3 sequence: CASSFRDEGAKTQYF. Here the CDR3 DNA reads TGTGCCAGCAGCTTCCGGGACGAGGGGGCGAAGACCCAGTACTTC. V and J are TRBV5-5 and TRBJ2-5; 7 bases are shared with TRBD1. The CDR3 loop spans 15 amino acids. Germline V gene lookup returns CDR1 SGHKS and CDR2 YYEKEE (reference sequence). The J segment lost 6 bases and the V segment lost 2 bases, leaving 10 bases of the junction unmatched. The full variable domain, its missing parts supplied by reference TRBV5-5 and TRBJ2-5, is DAGVTQSPTHLIKTRGQQVTLRCSPISGHKSVSWYQQVLGQGPQFIFQYYEKEERGRGNFPDRFSARQFPNYSSELNVNALLLGDSALYLCASSFRDEGAKTQYFGPGTRLLVL.

DNA of the CDR3: TGTGCCATCAGTGAAGGAGGGGCCGGGAACACTGAAGCTTTCTTT. This encodes CAISEGGAGNTEAFF. This chain connects TRBV10-3 to TRBJ1-1; TRBD1 is a possible D gene (5 bases). The germline V and J ends were trimmed by 3 bases and 1 base, with 12 bases remaining between them. This CDR3 is built from 15 residues. Germline lookup yields CDR1 ENHRY and CDR2 SYGVKD.

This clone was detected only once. As DNA, the CDR3 is TGTGCCAGCAGCCCGATCAGTGCTCAGCCCCAGCATTTT. It specifies CASSPISAQPQHF. This rearrangement joins TRBV7-9 to TRBJ1-5, with no clear D. The CDR3 covers 13 residues. V was cut by 5 bases and J by 6 bases, with 11 bases left in between. In germline, CDR1 is SEHNR, CDR2 FQNEAQ (reference sequence).

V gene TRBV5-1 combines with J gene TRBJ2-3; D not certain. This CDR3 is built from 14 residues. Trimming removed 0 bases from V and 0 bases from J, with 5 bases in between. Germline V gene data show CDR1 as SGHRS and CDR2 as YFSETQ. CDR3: CASSLETSTDTQYF. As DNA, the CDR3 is TGCGCCAGCAGCTTGGAGACTAGCACAGATACGCAGTATTTT. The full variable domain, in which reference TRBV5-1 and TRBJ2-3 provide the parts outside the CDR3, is KAGVTQTPRYLIKTRGQQVTLSCSPISGHRSVSWYQQTPGQGLQFLFEYFSETQRNKGNFPGRFSGRQFSNSRSEMNVSTLELGDSALYLCASSLETSTDTQYFGPGTRLTVL.

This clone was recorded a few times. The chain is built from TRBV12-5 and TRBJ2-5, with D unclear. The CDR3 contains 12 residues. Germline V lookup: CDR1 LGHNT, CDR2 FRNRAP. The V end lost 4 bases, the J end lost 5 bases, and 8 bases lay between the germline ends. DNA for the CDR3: TGTGCTAGTGGTTCCCCTTTCGAGACCCAGTACTTC. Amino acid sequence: CASGSPFETQYF.

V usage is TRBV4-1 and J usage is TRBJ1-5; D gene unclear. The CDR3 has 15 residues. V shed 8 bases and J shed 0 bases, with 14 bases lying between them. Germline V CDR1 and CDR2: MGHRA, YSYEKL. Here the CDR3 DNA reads TGCGCCAGCCGAGGGAGACAAAATAGCAATCAGCCCCAGCATTTT. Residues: CASRGRQNSNQPQHF.

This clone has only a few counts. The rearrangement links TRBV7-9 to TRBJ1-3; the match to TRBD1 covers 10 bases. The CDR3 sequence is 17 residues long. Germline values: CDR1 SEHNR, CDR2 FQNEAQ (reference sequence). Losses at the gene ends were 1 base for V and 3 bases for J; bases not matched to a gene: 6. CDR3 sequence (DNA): TGTGCCAGCAGCTTAGGGCTGACAGGGGGCTATGGAAACACCATATATTTT. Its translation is CASSLGLTGGYGNTIYF.

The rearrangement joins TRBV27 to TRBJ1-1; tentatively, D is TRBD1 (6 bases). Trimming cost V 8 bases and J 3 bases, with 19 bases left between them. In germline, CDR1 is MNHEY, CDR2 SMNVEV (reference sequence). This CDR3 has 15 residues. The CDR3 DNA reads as TGTGCCAGCGGGTCGGGGGGCGCGGATTACACTGAAGCTTTCTTT. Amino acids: CASGSGGADYTEAFF.

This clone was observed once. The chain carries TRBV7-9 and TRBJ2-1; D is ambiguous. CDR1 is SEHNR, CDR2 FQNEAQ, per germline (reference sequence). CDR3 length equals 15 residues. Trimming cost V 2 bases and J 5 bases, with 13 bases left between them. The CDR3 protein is CASSLLVGLNNEQFF. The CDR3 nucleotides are TGTGCCAGCAGCTTACTCGTCGGGTTGAACAATGAGCAGTTCTTC.

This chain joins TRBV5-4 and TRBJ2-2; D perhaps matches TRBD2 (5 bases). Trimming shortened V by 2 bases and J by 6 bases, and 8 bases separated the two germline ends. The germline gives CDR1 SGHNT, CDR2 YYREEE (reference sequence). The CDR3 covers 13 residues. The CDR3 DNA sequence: TGTGCCAGCAGCTTTACCGGGGCCGGGGAGCTGTTTTTT. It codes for CASSFTGAGELFF.

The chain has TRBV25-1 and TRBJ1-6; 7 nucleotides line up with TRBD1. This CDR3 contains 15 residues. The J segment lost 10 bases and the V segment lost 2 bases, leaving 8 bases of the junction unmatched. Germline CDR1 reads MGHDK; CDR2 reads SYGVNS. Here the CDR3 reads CASSEQTGFLSPLHF. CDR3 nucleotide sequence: TGTGCCAGCAGTGAACAGACAGGGTTTCTGTCACCCCTCCACTTT.

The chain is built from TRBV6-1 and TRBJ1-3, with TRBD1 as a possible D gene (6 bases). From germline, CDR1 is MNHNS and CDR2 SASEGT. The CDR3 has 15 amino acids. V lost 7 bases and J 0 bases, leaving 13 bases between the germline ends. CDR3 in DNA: TGTGCCAGCACTTTAGACAGGACCTCTGGAAACACCATATATTTT. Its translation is CASTLDRTSGNTIYF.